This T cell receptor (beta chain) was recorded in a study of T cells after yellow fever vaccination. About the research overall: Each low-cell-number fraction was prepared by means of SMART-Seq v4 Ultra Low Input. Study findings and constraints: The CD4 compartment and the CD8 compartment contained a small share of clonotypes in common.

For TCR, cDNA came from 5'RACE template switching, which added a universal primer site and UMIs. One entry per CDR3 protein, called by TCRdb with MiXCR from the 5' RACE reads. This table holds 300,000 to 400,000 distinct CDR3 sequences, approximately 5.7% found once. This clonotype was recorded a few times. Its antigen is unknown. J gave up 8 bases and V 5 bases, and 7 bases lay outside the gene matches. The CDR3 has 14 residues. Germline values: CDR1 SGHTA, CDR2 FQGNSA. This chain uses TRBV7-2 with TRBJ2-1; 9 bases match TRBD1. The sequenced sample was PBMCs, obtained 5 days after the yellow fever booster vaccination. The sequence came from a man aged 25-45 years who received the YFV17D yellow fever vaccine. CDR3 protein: CASSPGTGTHEQFF. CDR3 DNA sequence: TGTGCCAGCAGCCCGGGGACAGGGACACATGAGCAGTTCTTC.